This T cell receptor (beta chain) was found in a study of CD8+CD57+ T cells in acquired aplastic anemia. Across the study: Sorted CD4+ and CD8+ cells yielded around 3.2 ug of DNA on average. Findings of the study overall: Comparison of patients with controls identified approximately 28 shared CD8+ CDR3 sequences.

For this clonotype: Its antigen is not identified.

For CDR3 and TCR beta VDJ profiling, genomic DNA was the template used. TCRdb analysed the reads with MiXCR anew, one entry per CDR3 protein. The sample records around 170,000 distinct CDR3 sequences, 50% to 75% being singletons. The CDR3 totals 14 residues. V was shortened by 3 bases and J by 0 bases, with 9 bases between the two germline ends. Germline V gives CDR1 DFQATT, CDR2 SNEGSKA (reference sequence). This chain uses TRBV20-1 with TRBJ1-3; unclear D gene. The sequence derives from a human donor in good health. The sequenced material came from sorted CD4+, CD8+, or CD8+CD57+ T cells (not recorded which) from PBMCs. The CDR3 sequence is CSASLGNSGNTIYF. The CDR3 coding sequence is TGCAGTGCTAGCCTCGGAAACTCTGGAAACACCATATATTTT.